The present entry profiles one T cell receptor (beta chain) with its context. Antigen: not known. These data come from a study of shared clonotypes between healthy human individuals. Notes on the study in general: Naive subsets generally had larger estimated richness than memory subsets. Clonotypes that were shared across a handful of donors made up approximately 5.1% of naive CD4 clonotypes.

In the authors' methods: Owing to the provision of junction-only sequences devoid of quality scores by immunoSEQ, filtering differed. TCRdb's copy holds only in-frame clones and misses some; the assay was immunoSEQ multiplex PCR. V and J calls plus clone size are reproduced from that table; the DNA served to infer D and trimming. Here the sample spans about 320,000 clones, 80% to 90% being singletons. Sequenced: memory CD8+ T cells sorted from blood. Subset noted: CD45RO+ cells pooled with CCR7-negative TemRA cells. The clonotype comes from a man younger than 35 in good health.

The CDR3 is CASSRTGGDEKLFF. The CDR3 DNA sequence: TGTGCCAGCTCCCGGACAGGGGGCGATGAAAAACTGTTTTTT. This sequence joins TRBV2 and TRBJ1-4, with 11 bases fitting TRBD1. In germline, CDR1 is SNHLY, CDR2 FYNNEI. The CDR3 sequence is 14 residues long. The ends lost 8 bases at V and 6 bases at J; junction bases unmatched: 5.